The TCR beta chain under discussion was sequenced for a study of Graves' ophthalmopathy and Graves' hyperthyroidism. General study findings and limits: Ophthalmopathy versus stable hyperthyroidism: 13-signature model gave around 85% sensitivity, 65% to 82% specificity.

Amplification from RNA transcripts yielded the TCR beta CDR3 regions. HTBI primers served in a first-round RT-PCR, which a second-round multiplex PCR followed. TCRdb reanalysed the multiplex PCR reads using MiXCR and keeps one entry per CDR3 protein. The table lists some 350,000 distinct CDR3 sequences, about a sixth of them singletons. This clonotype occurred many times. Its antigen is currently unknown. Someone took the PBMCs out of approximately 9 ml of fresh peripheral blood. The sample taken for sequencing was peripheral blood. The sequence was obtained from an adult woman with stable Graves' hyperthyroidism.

The CDR3 DNA is TGTGCCAGCAGTCTATACACCGGGAACCCCTACGAGCAGTACTTC. It encodes CASSLYTGNPYEQYF. The chain recombines TRBV28 with TRBJ2-7, with a possible D match to TRBD2 (5 bases). The germline V gene encodes CDR1 MDHEN and CDR2 SYDVKM. Trimming took 5 bases from V and 2 from J, leaving 16 bases between them. The CDR3 sequence is 15 residues long.